This T cell receptor (beta chain) was documented in a study of blood T cells in healthy people across ages. Findings and limits, study-wide: Compared with aged donors, long-lived donors showed fewer expanded clones, suggesting selection. The unsorted PBMCs prevented any conclusive comparison of naive versus antigen-experienced cells.

As concerns this clonotype: Its antigen is undetermined.

Together with a sample-barcoded 5' primer, a J-beta primer mix was included in a second PCR lasting 7 to 11 cycles. Every sample produced at least 2.5 million CDR3-containing paired-end reads. TCRdb processed the 5' RACE reads anew with MiXCR; each CDR3 protein has one entry. The repertoire consists of about 640,000 distinct CDR3 sequences, with 35% to 50% occurring once and the leading ten covering approximately 31%. At least 5 micrograms of total RNA were extracted per sample. This CDR3 has 15 residues. Germline CDR1 and CDR2: SEHNR and FQNEAQ (reference sequence). V was pared by 0 bases and J by 7 bases, with 15 bases between.

The rearrangement uses TRBV7-9 and TRBJ1-2; no definite D call. Sequencing input: blood. The receptor was derived from a man older than 75 in good health. Written as DNA, the CDR3 is TGTGCCAGCAGCTTAGCGTCTATAGCTCCTGGTGGCTACACCTTC. Protein: CASSLASIAPGGYTF.